The 20 T cell receptor beta chains presented below share a single source sample, sequenced in a study of glioma-infiltrating T cells after dendritic cell vaccination. Using immunoSEQ multiplex PCR, the repertoire was profiled, and TCRdb retains in-frame clones only, with some absent. The repertoire consists of 95,000 to 110,000 clones, with roughly 81% occurring once and the leading ten covering about 12%. The sample was blood, taken before dendritic cell vaccination. These receptors were collected from a human donor with glioblastoma.

J is TRBJ1-3 and V is TRBV9, with 7 nucleotides matching TRBD1. Germline values: CDR1 SGDLS, CDR2 YYNGEE. The CDR3 extends over 15 amino acids. V trimming: 3 bases; J trimming: 1 base; junction bases outside the gene matches: 4. As DNA, the CDR3 is TGTGCCAGCAGCGAGATGACAGGGTCTGGAAACACCATATATTTT. Translating it yields CASSEMTGSGNTIYF.

This chain joins TRBV2 and TRBJ2-7; TRBD1 is a possible D gene (6 bases). The V gene's germline CDR1 is SNHLY and CDR2 FYNNEI. The CDR3 is 15 residues long. V was cut by 6 bases and J by 3 bases, with 18 bases left in between. The CDR3 bases are TGTGCCAGCAGCGTCGGACAGCCTTTTCTCTACGAGCAGTACTTC. Translation: CASSVGQPFLYEQYF.

The chain joins TRBV19 to TRBJ1-2; TRBD1 might be the D (6 bases). The CDR3 covers 15 residues. The ends were cut back, 0 bases at V and 8 bases at J, with 16 bases in the middle. Germline V CDR1 and CDR2: LNHDA, SQIVND (reference sequence). The CDR3 loop reads CASSIDPTGTLGYTF. CDR3 in DNA: TGTGCCAGTAGTATAGACCCGACAGGCACCCTCGGCTACACCTTC.

This clone was picked up one time. J is TRBJ1-1 and V is TRBV5-6, with D maybe TRBD1 (6 bases). The CDR3 runs to 13 residues. Trimming cost V 5 bases and J 5 bases, with 13 bases left between them. CDR1 and CDR2 (germline): SGHDT, YYEEEE. The CDR3 loop reads CASRQGWRTEAFF. The CDR3 bases are TGTGCCAGCAGGCAGGGGTGGCGGACTGAAGCTTTCTTT. The full variable domain, with the rest looked up from reference TRBV5-6 and TRBJ1-1, is DAGVTQSPTHLIKTRGQQVTLRCSPKSGHDTVSWYQQALGQGPQFIFQYYEEEERQRGNFPDRFSGHQFPNYSSELNVNALLLGDSALYLCASRQGWRTEAFFGQGTRLTVV.

The CDR3 DNA reads TGTGCCAGCAGCGAACCAACGCGTAATGCAGATACGCAGTATTTT. Translation: CASSEPTRNADTQYF. The chain uses TRBV28 and TRBJ2-3; D not resolved. The V and J ends lost 6 bases and 4 bases respectively, with 17 bases between them. There are 15 residues in the CDR3. Per the germline V gene, CDR1 is MDHEN and CDR2 is SYDVKM.

The chain links TRBV13 to TRBJ2-1; 10 bases fit TRBD2. The CDR3 is made up of 17 amino acids. Germline loops: CDR1 PRHDT, CDR2 FYEKMQ (reference sequence). Unmatched junction bases numbered 6, after V lost 4 bases and J lost 0 bases. The CDR3 sequence: CASSSYSGGSSYNEQFF. In DNA form, the CDR3 reads TGTGCCAGCAGCTCTTATAGCGGGGGGAGCTCCTACAATGAGCAGTTCTTC. Full variable domain (outside the CDR3, taken from reference TRBV13 and TRBJ2-1): AAGVIQSPRHLIKEKRETATLKCYPIPRHDTVYWYQQGPGQDPQFLISFYEKMQSDKGSIPDRFSAQQFSDYHSELNMSSLELGDSALYFCASSSYSGGSSYNEQFFGPGTRLTVL.

The V gene is TRBV19, the J gene TRBJ1-3; no clear D gene. Germline V gene sequence: CDR1 LNHDA, CDR2 SQIVND (reference sequence). CDR3 length: 14 residues. The germline V and J ends were trimmed by 2 bases and 6 bases, with 11 bases remaining between them. The CDR3 protein is CASSIKQWKNTIYF. The CDR3 nucleotides are TGTGCCAGTAGTATAAAACAGTGGAAAAACACCATATATTTT.

The rearrangement uses TRBV4-1 and TRBJ1-2; 10 bases fit TRBD1. CDR3 length equals 15 residues. Looked up from germline, CDR1 is MGHRA and CDR2 is YSYEKL. V gave up 4 bases and J gave up 5 bases; unmatched junction bases: 7. Here the CDR3 reads CASSPRQGAWYGYTF. The CDR3 DNA is TGCGCCAGCAGCCCGCGACAGGGGGCGTGGTATGGCTACACCTTC.

The chain employs TRBV7-9 and TRBJ1-1; 9 bases fit TRBD1. The CDR3 totals 14 residues. Unmatched junction bases numbered 3, after V lost 2 bases and J lost 5 bases. CDR1 is SEHNR and CDR2 is FQNEAQ in the germline V gene (reference sequence). DNA for the CDR3: TGTGCCAGCAGCTTACAGGACAGGGGTACTGAAGCTTTCTTT. It encodes CASSLQDRGTEAFF.

V and J are TRBV7-2 and TRBJ2-2; D might be TRBD1 (6 bases). The V gene lost 6 bases and the J gene lost 7 bases, with 15 bases spanning the gap. The CDR3 is 14 amino acids. Germline loops: CDR1 SGHTA, CDR2 FQGNSA. CDR3 in amino acids: CASRPRQVDGELFF. CDR3 nucleotide sequence: TGTGCCAGCAGACCCCGACAGGTAGACGGGGAGCTGTTTTTT.

The chain links TRBV5-1 to TRBJ1-2; TRBD1 might be the D (6 bases). There are 13 residues in the CDR3. The germline gives CDR1 SGHRS, CDR2 YFSETQ. The V gene lost 5 bases and the J gene lost 8 bases, with 16 bases spanning the gap. CDR3 loop: CASRTTGLDGYTF. The CDR3 nucleotides read TGCGCCAGCAGGACAACAGGGTTGGACGGCTACACCTTC.

CDR3 protein: CASSLDWRGLDGYTF. As DNA, the CDR3 is TGTGCCAGCAGCTTAGATTGGAGGGGGCTAGACGGCTACACCTTC. The chain links TRBV7-6 to TRBJ1-2; TRBD1 matches at 7 bases. V was clipped by 1 base and J by 8 bases; unmatched bases: 10. The CDR3 covers 15 residues. The germline gives CDR1 SGHVS, CDR2 FNYEAQ.

V is TRBV5-4 and J is TRBJ2-3; D is possibly TRBD1 (5 bases). V was clipped by 0 bases and J by 2 bases, with 13 bases between them. CDR1 SGHNT and CDR2 YYREEE come from the germline V gene (reference sequence). This CDR3 contains 16 residues. DNA of the CDR3: TGTGCCAGCAGCTTGGTGGGCAGGGCTAACACAGATACGCAGTATTTT. This encodes CASSLVGRANTDTQYF.

The V and J genes are TRBV5-1 and TRBJ2-5; D unresolved. The V gene's germline CDR1 is SGHRS and CDR2 YFSETQ. There are 15 residues in the CDR3. The V end lost 6 bases, the J end lost 2 bases, and 17 bases lay between the germline ends. DNA for the CDR3: TGCGCCAGCAAAGGTTTGGCAGGCAGGCAAGAGACCCAGTACTTC. This gives the protein CASKGLAGRQETQYF.

The gene calls are TRBV4-2 and TRBJ2-1; 16 nucleotides align to TRBD2. The J segment lost 0 bases and the V segment lost 0 bases, leaving 5 bases of the junction unmatched. The CDR3 runs to 20 residues. Per the germline V gene, CDR1 is LGHNA and CDR2 is YNFKEQ. The CDR3: CASSQDPGTSGGGSYNEQFF. The DNA for the CDR3 is TGTGCCAGCAGCCAAGATCCTGGGACTAGCGGGGGGGGCTCCTACAATGAGCAGTTCTTC.

V and J are TRBV7-9 and TRBJ1-5; possibly TRBD1 for D (6 bases). The V gene lost 5 bases and the J gene lost 5 bases, with 10 bases spanning the gap. In germline, CDR1 is SEHNR, CDR2 FQNEAQ (reference sequence). CDR3 length: 13 amino acids. As DNA, the CDR3 is TGTGCCAGCAGCGGGCAGGGGCATCAGCCCCAGCATTTT. It is translated as CASSGQGHQPQHF.

The rearrangement joins TRBV30 to TRBJ2-7; possible D gene TRBD1, 6 bases. This CDR3 has 14 residues. CDR1 and CDR2 (germline): GTSNPN, SVGIG (reference sequence). Trimming cost V 3 bases and J 0 bases, with 12 bases left between them. CDR3 in amino acids: CAWSGVTGSYEQYF. CDR3 nucleotide sequence: TGTGCCTGGAGCGGAGTGACAGGCTCCTACGAGCAGTACTTC.

The chain has TRBV4-2 and TRBJ1-5; D is possibly TRBD1 (5 bases). Germline CDR1 and CDR2: LGHNA and YNFKEQ. V was clipped by 0 bases and J by 6 bases, with 9 bases between them. This CDR3 spans 14 amino acids. The CDR3, as DNA: TGTGCCAGCAGCCAAGATGGGGGAGGTCAGCCCCAGCATTTT. This gives the protein CASSQDGGGQPQHF.

The chain links TRBV28 to TRBJ1-2; TRBD1 matches at 10 bases. CDR3 size: 16 residues. Germline lookup yields CDR1 MDHEN and CDR2 SYDVKM. Trimming removed 10 bases from V and 2 bases from J; junction bases left unmatched: 13. As DNA, the CDR3 is TGTGCCACGAGCGGGACAGGGGTTGTTCTAAACTATGGCTACACCTTC. Translation gives CATSGTGVVLNYGYTF.

The V call is TRBV5-1, the J call TRBJ2-2; no clear D gene. Trimming pared 4 bases from V and 2 bases from J, leaving 3 bases between. Germline assignment: CDR1 SGHRS and CDR2 YFSETQ. This CDR3 is built from 12 residues. CDR3 sequence reads: CASSPNTGELFF. CDR3 sequence (DNA): TGCGCCAGCAGCCCTAACACCGGGGAGCTGTTTTTT.